What follows are 31 T cell receptor beta chains derived from one specimen sequenced in a study of shared clonotypes between healthy human individuals. The assay was immunoSEQ multiplex PCR, and TCRdb's table has in-frame clones only and misses some. The data hold some 500,000 clones, with roughly 95% observed a single time. Sequencing used naive CD4+ T cells sorted from blood. Subset here: CD45RA+ positively selected. Every receptor here comes from a woman in her twenties or thirties in good health.

The chain uses TRBV4-2 and TRBJ2-2; 12 bases are a match to TRBD2. V shed 0 bases and J 8 bases; nucleotides not matched to a gene: 7. CDR1 is LGHNA, CDR2 YNFKEQ, per germline. The CDR3 contains 17 residues. CDR3 loop: CASSQEFTSGRWGELFF. CDR3 sequence (DNA): TGTGCCAGCAGCCAAGAGTTTACTAGCGGGAGGTGGGGGGAGCTGTTTTTT.

This chain uses TRBV28 with TRBJ2-2; 10 bases agree with TRBD1. J gave up 3 bases and V 6 bases, and 1 base lay outside the gene matches. There are 14 residues in the CDR3. CDR1 MDHEN and CDR2 SYDVKM come from the germline V gene. The CDR3 DNA reads as TGTGCCAGCAGGGACAGGGGGGACACCGGGGAGCTGTTTTTT. It yields the protein CASRDRGDTGELFF. Combining the CDR3 with reference TRBV28 and TRBJ2-2 gives the whole variable domain DVKVTQSSRYLVKRTGEKVFLECVQDMDHENMFWYRQDPGLGLRLIYFSYDVKMKEKGDIPEGYSVSREKKERFSLILESASTNQTSMYLCASRDRGDTGELFFGEGSRLTVL.

The chain couples TRBV18 to TRBJ1-2, with D uncertain. The germline V and J ends were trimmed by 0 bases and 2 bases, with 10 bases remaining between them. The V gene's germline CDR1 is KGHSH and CDR2 LQKENI. The CDR3 spans 15 residues. The CDR3 reads CASSPPSGSNYGYTF. In DNA, the CDR3 is TGTGCCAGCTCACCACCCTCGGGGTCCAACTATGGCTACACCTTC.

The chain combines TRBV21-1 with TRBJ2-1; the table names TRBD2, a call not compared with the DNA. TRBV21-1 is flagged as a pseudogene. The CDR3 totals 16 residues. The CDR3 nucleotides are TGTGCCAGCAGCAAAGATTGGCGGGAGGTGGACAATGAGCAGTTCTTC. Translated, it gives CASSKDWREVDNEQFF.

The CDR3 here is CASSLLGATEAFF. CDR3 DNA sequence: TGTGCCAGCAGTTTACTAGGGGCCACTGAAGCTTTCTTT. The chain carries TRBV28 and TRBJ1-1; TRBD1 might be the D (5 bases). CDR3 length: 13 residues. Germline CDR1 MDHEN, CDR2 SYDVKM. The ends were cut back, 2 bases at V and 4 bases at J, with 8 bases in the middle. Looking up the rest from reference TRBV28 and TRBJ1-1 gives the full variable domain: DVKVTQSSRYLVKRTGEKVFLECVQDMDHENMFWYRQDPGLGLRLIYFSYDVKMKEKGDIPEGYSVSREKKERFSLILESASTNQTSMYLCASSLLGATEAFFGQGTRLTVV.

V usage is TRBV28 and J usage is TRBJ1-2; a weak D match, TRBD1 (5 bases). CDR1 and CDR2 (germline): MDHEN, SYDVKM. V was clipped by 5 bases and J by 2 bases, with 15 bases between them. CDR3 length equals 15 residues. The CDR3 here is CASSAPGRTNYGYTF. The CDR3 nucleotides read TGTGCCAGCAGTGCCCCAGGGCGTACCAACTATGGCTACACCTTC.

This clone showed up just once. V and J are TRBV19 and TRBJ1-1; 9 bases fit TRBD1. With 5 bases clipped from V and 1 base from J, the junction kept 8 bases outside the gene matches. The V gene's germline CDR1 is LNHDA and CDR2 SQIVND (reference sequence). The CDR3 is made up of 16 amino acids. The CDR3 DNA is TGTGCCAGTAGTCCGGGACAGGGTAGAAGGAACACTGAAGCTTTCTTT. Translating gives CASSPGQGRRNTEAFF.

This chain connects TRBV6-5 to TRBJ2-5; tentative D call: TRBD1 (6 bases). The closer fit of TRBJ2-7 to the DNA end suggests the J call may be wrong. The CDR3 extends over 15 amino acids. Germline CDR1 is MNHEY and CDR2 is SVGAGI. The DNA of the CDR3 is TGTGCCAGCAGTAAAGGACAGTTGAGCTCCTACGAGCAGTACTTC. Translation gives CASSKGQLSSYEQYF.

The chain carries TRBV6-1 and TRBJ2-1; 9 positions match TRBD1. V trimming: 11 bases; J trimming: 4 bases; junction bases outside the gene matches: 12. Germline V gives CDR1 MNHNS, CDR2 SASEGT. The CDR3 spans 15 residues. The CDR3 sequence: CAHRGQGASYNEQFF. In DNA form, the CDR3 reads TGTGCCCACAGGGGGCAGGGAGCCTCTTACAATGAGCAGTTCTTC.

V and J are TRBV2 and TRBJ1-4; possible D gene TRBD1, 6 bases. Germline V gives CDR1 SNHLY, CDR2 FYNNEI. Trimming removed 5 bases at V and 6 bases at J, with 16 bases between. This CDR3 has 15 amino acids. The CDR3 DNA reads TGTGCCAGCAGTCTTAATCGAGAGGGGGATGAAAAACTGTTTTTT. It translates to CASSLNREGDEKLFF.

The chain carries TRBV11-2 and TRBJ2-3, with TRBD2 identical over 10 bases. CDR3 length: 17 residues. V was pared by 1 base and J by 6 bases, with 10 bases of the junction left unmatched. CDR1 is SGHAT and CDR2 is FQNNGV in the germline V gene. The CDR3 nucleotides read TGTGCCAGCAGCTTAGTCCGGAGTAGCGGGAGGTCGGATACGCAGTATTTT. The encoded protein is CASSLVRSSGRSDTQYF.

This clone was seen a handful of times. The chain uses TRBV7-2 and TRBJ2-5, with 14 positions matching TRBD2. The trim removed 6 bases at V and 2 bases at J, leaving 5 bases unmatched. Germline lookup yields CDR1 SGHTA and CDR2 FQGNSA. This CDR3 region has 16 residues. The CDR3 nucleotides read TGTGCCAGCAGTCTCGGACTAGCGGGAGGACAAGAGACCCAGTACTTC. Translating it yields CASSLGLAGGQETQYF. Full variable domain (missing parts from reference TRBV7-2 and TRBJ2-5): GAGVSQSPSNKVTEKGKDVELRCDPISGHTALYWYRQSLGQGLEFLIYFQGNSAPDKSGLPSDRFSAERTGGSVSTLTIQRTQQEDSAVYLCASSLGLAGGQETQYFGPGTRLLVL.

The chain has TRBV29-1 and TRBJ2-1, with 14 bases lining up with TRBD2. Germline-derived CDR1 and CDR2 are SQVTM and ANQGSEA. Unmatched junction bases numbered 9, after V lost 4 bases and J lost 7 bases. CDR3 length equals 16 residues. The CDR3 sequence is CSVARMGTSGSNEQFF. In DNA, the CDR3 is TGCAGCGTTGCGAGGATGGGGACTAGCGGGAGTAATGAGCAGTTCTTC.

This rearrangement joins TRBV9 to TRBJ1-3; no clear D. Germline CDR1 is SGDLS and CDR2 is YYNGEE. Trimming took off 4 bases at V and 0 bases at J, with 11 bases between the two ends. CDR3 length: 15 amino acids. The CDR3 sequence: CASSPRTFSGNTIYF. In DNA, the CDR3 is TGTGCCAGCAGCCCCCGGACTTTCTCTGGAAACACCATATATTTT.

The DNA for the CDR3 is TGTGCCAGCTCACCTCCTTGGACAGGGGGGGTCACCGGGGAGCTGTTTTTT. Its translation is CASSPPWTGGVTGELFF. This chain connects TRBV18 to TRBJ2-2; 10 nucleotides agree with TRBD1. With V trimmed by 3 bases and J by 4 bases, 8 bases remained unmatched. Germline-derived CDR1 and CDR2 are KGHSH and LQKENI. CDR3 length: 17 residues.

This chain links TRBV5-4 with TRBJ2-3; tentatively, D is TRBD2 (5 bases). Trimming left V 6 bases short and J 2 bases short, with 10 bases between. Per germline, CDR1 SGHNT and CDR2 YYREEE (reference sequence). This CDR3 has 13 residues. DNA for the CDR3: TGTGCCAGCACGGGCGGGTCCACAGATACGCAGTATTTT. Translating it yields CASTGGSTDTQYF. The variable domain in full, completed from reference TRBV5-4 and TRBJ2-3, reads ETGVTQSPTHLIKTRGQQVTLRCSSQSGHNTVSWYQQALGQGPQFIFQYYREEENGRGNFPPRFSGLQFPNYSSELNVNALELDDSALYLCASTGGSTDTQYFGPGTRLTVL.

V gene TRBV30 combines with J gene TRBJ2-2; TRBD2 matches 7 bases. This CDR3 spans 14 amino acids. CDR1 is GTSNPN, CDR2 SVGIG, per germline (reference sequence). Germline trimming cut 5 bases from V and 1 base from J; bases unmatched to any gene: 4. The CDR3 loop reads CAWATSVNTGELFF. DNA of the CDR3: TGTGCCTGGGCAACTAGCGTGAACACCGGGGAGCTGTTTTTT.

The chain carries TRBV28 and TRBJ1-5; no clear D. CDR3 length: 12 residues. CDR1 and CDR2 (germline): MDHEN, SYDVKM. Trimming removed 6 bases from V and 4 bases from J, with 7 bases in between. The DNA for the CDR3 is TGTGCCAGCAGGAGCGCAAATCAGCCCCAGCATTTT. Residues: CASRSANQPQHF.

The sample holds one count of this clone. V is TRBV19 and J is TRBJ1-5, with 11 bases aligning to TRBD1. The CDR3 totals 14 residues. The V gene end was trimmed by 10 bases and the J gene end by 7 bases; junction bases not matched to a gene: 9. In germline, CDR1 is LNHDA, CDR2 SQIVND (reference sequence). The CDR3 DNA follows: TGTGCCACTGGGGACAGGGGGTTTTGGCAGCCCCAGCATTTT. This translates into CATGDRGFWQPQHF.

The chain carries TRBV28 and TRBJ2-5, with TRBD2 as a possible D gene (5 bases). Germline V gene sequence: CDR1 MDHEN, CDR2 SYDVKM. The V end lost 3 bases, the J end lost 11 bases, and 19 bases lay between the germline ends. This CDR3 contains 14 residues. For the CDR3, the DNA is TGTGCCAGCAGTTTGATGGATATGTTCGGGGAGCAGTACTTC. This translates into CASSLMDMFGEQYF.

The chain combines TRBV5-5 with TRBJ2-1; 7 bases line up with TRBD2. Germline V gene data show CDR1 as SGHKS and CDR2 as YYEKEE (reference sequence). Unmatched junction bases numbered 0, after V lost 0 bases and J lost 0 bases. CDR3 length equals 15 residues. The CDR3 protein is CASSLGGSSYNEQFF. For the CDR3, the DNA is TGTGCCAGCAGCTTGGGCGGGAGCTCCTACAATGAGCAGTTCTTC. The entire variable domain, with the rest obtained from reference TRBV5-5 and TRBJ2-1, is as follows: DAGVTQSPTHLIKTRGQQVTLRCSPISGHKSVSWYQQVLGQGPQFIFQYYEKEERGRGNFPDRFSARQFPNYSSELNVNALLLGDSALYLCASSLGGSSYNEQFFGPGTRLTVL.

The rearrangement uses TRBV6-5 and TRBJ2-7; 10 bases agree with TRBD1. There are 15 residues in the CDR3. CDR1 is MNHEY and CDR2 is SVGAGI in the germline V gene. The ends lost 0 bases at V and 3 bases at J; junction bases unmatched: 2. CDR3 amino acids: CASSYSGTGVYEQYF. The CDR3 DNA sequence: TGTGCCAGCAGTTACTCCGGGACAGGGGTCTACGAGCAGTACTTC.

The V and J genes are TRBV15 and TRBJ1-1; D perhaps matches TRBD1 (5 bases). The CDR3 spans 15 residues. The V and J ends lost 1 base and 3 bases respectively, with 12 bases between them. In germline, CDR1 is LNHNV, CDR2 YYDKDF (reference sequence). DNA for the CDR3: TGTGCCACCAGCAGAGGGTCGGCGGGGGACACTGAAGCTTTCTTT. It translates to CATSRGSAGDTEAFF. The entire variable domain, with the rest obtained from reference TRBV15 and TRBJ1-1, is as follows: DAMVIQNPRYQVTQFGKPVTLSCSQTLNHNVMYWYQQKSSQAPKLLFHYYDKDFNNEADTPDNFQSRRPNTSFCFLDIRSPGLGDTAMYLCATSRGSAGDTEAFFGQGTRLTVV.

The CDR3 region has the DNA TGTGCCAGCAGCCAGGCTAATGAGCAGTTCTTC. This translates into CASSQANEQFF. J is TRBJ2-1 and V is TRBV11-2; D unclear. This CDR3 is 11 amino acids long. Trimming took off 5 bases at V and 7 bases at J, with 6 bases between the two ends. Germline-derived CDR1 and CDR2 are SGHAT and FQNNGV.

The J gene is TRBJ2-1, the V gene TRBV27; 9 bases agree with TRBD1. Per germline, CDR1 MNHEY and CDR2 SMNVEV (reference sequence). CDR3 length equals 13 residues. Unmatched junction bases numbered 9, after V lost 3 bases and J lost 15 bases. The CDR3 here is CASSFNRGLFRFF. The CDR3 DNA is TGTGCCAGCAGTTTTAACAGGGGGCTCTTCCGGTTCTTC.

V and J are TRBV28 and TRBJ1-4; D is undetermined. Trimming shortened V by 9 bases and J by 0 bases, and 8 bases separated the two germline ends. Germline V gene lookup returns CDR1 MDHEN and CDR2 SYDVKM. The CDR3 spans 13 residues. The CDR3 region has the DNA TGTGCCAGTGCACCTGCAACTAATGAAAAACTGTTTTTT. Residues: CASAPATNEKLFF.

CDR3 amino acids: CSVEDNSGNTIYF. CDR3 in DNA: TGCAGCGTTGAGGACAACTCTGGAAACACCATATATTTT. The V gene is TRBV29-1, the J gene TRBJ1-3; D possibly corresponds to TRBD1 (5 bases). The CDR3 contains 13 residues. Germline CDR1 is SQVTM and CDR2 is ANQGSEA. V lost 3 bases and J lost 0, with 6 bases in between.

The gene calls are TRBV5-1 and TRBJ2-7; 9 nucleotides align to TRBD2. V dropped 1 base and J dropped 4; count of bases not matched to a gene: 6. Germline V gives CDR1 SGHRS, CDR2 YFSETQ. The CDR3 contains 15 residues. CDR3 DNA: TGCGCCAGCAGCTTGTCTAGCGGGATACGGTACGAGCAGTACTTC. This encodes CASSLSSGIRYEQYF.

The rearrangement joins TRBV6-5 to TRBJ2-5; TRBD1 aligns across 7 bases. CDR1 and CDR2 from the germline V gene are MNHEY and SVGAGI. The CDR3 extends over 15 amino acids. Trimming at V came to 2 bases and at J to 4 bases, leaving 7 bases not matched to a gene. The CDR3 spells CASSYDRVGGETQYF. The CDR3 DNA sequence: TGTGCCAGCAGTTACGACAGGGTAGGGGGAGAGACCCAGTACTTC.

The chain carries TRBV18 and TRBJ2-1, with 7 bases lining up with TRBD2. Per the germline V gene, CDR1 is KGHSH and CDR2 is LQKENI. The V gene end was trimmed by 2 bases and the J gene end by 0 bases; junction bases not matched to a gene: 1. This CDR3 is built from 15 residues. The DNA of the CDR3 is TGTGCCAGCTCACCAACTAGCGACTCCTACAATGAGCAGTTCTTC. This gives the protein CASSPTSDSYNEQFF.

The chain uses TRBV11-2 and TRBJ2-7, with D uncertain. The CDR3 consists of 14 residues. Germline CDR1 reads SGHAT; CDR2 reads FQNNGV. With 5 bases removed from V and 0 bases from J, the gap between germline ends came to 11 bases. The CDR3 sequence: CASSQRVSSYEQYF. CDR3 bases: TGTGCCAGCAGCCAACGGGTTAGCTCCTACGAGCAGTACTTC.